These T cell receptor beta chains were read from a single sample in a study of shared clonotypes between healthy human individuals. Here immunoSEQ multiplex PCR was the method, and the copy in TCRdb shows in-frame clones only, minus some. The sample lists 950,000 to 1,200,000 clones, 77% occurring once. Sequenced input: memory CD4+ T cells from PBMCs. These receptors all stem from a man aged 18 to 29 in good health. Some clones in this sample may be carry-over from other donors' samples. Each CDR3 is given with its conserved first and last residue. Each record gives: clone size, J gene, D gene, V gene, CDR3 protein, CDR3 DNA. The D gene is left open where the match is weak. Clone size is stated in some rows and not others, as once, few, many or a class when expanded.

clone size: few; J gene: TRBJ2-3; D gene: TRBD1; V gene: TRBV11-2; CDR3 protein: CASSITIRDRGTDTQYF; CDR3 DNA: TGTGCCAGCAGCATAACGATCCGGGACAGGGGCACAGATACGCAGTATTTT
clone size: -; J gene: TRBJ1-4; D gene: -; V gene: TRBV7-9; CDR3 protein: CASRPAWGRGAANEKLFF; CDR3 DNA: TGTGCCAGCAGGCCTGCGTGGGGGCGCGGTGCGGCTAATGAAAAACTGTTTTTT
clone size: -; J gene: TRBJ2-7; D gene: TRBD2; V gene: TRBV29-1; CDR3 protein: CSVFRSSGSLDEQYF; CDR3 DNA: TGCAGCGTCTTCCGTTCGAGCGGGAGTTTGGACGAGCAGTACTTC
clone size: -; J gene: TRBJ2-7; D gene: TRBD2; V gene: TRBV18; CDR3 protein: CASSPVLAGVDEQYF; CDR3 DNA: TGTGCCAGCTCACCAGTCCTAGCGGGAGTAGACGAGCAGTACTTC
clone size: many; J gene: TRBJ1-2; D gene: -; V gene: TRBV30; CDR3 protein: CAWSVISGYTF; CDR3 DNA: TGTGCCTGGAGTGTAATCAGTGGCTACACCTTC
clone size: -; J gene: TRBJ2-7; D gene: TRBD2; V gene: TRBV4-1; CDR3 protein: CASSRFTSGYEQYF; CDR3 DNA: TGCGCCAGCAGCCGCTTTACTAGCGGCTACGAGCAGTACTTC
clone size: -; J gene: TRBJ1-2; D gene: TRBD1; V gene: TRBV18; CDR3 protein: CASSPNRDRSYGYTF; CDR3 DNA: TGTGCCAGCTCACCCAACCGGGACAGGTCCTATGGCTACACCTTC
clone size: few; J gene: TRBJ1-1; D gene: -; V gene: TRBV18; CDR3 protein: CASSPRGIREAFF; CDR3 DNA: TGTGCCAGCTCACCCCGTGGTATTCGTGAAGCTTTCTTT
clone size: -; J gene: TRBJ2-2; D gene: TRBD1; V gene: TRBV6-1; CDR3 protein: CASSVTGDTGELFF; CDR3 DNA: TGTGCCAGCAGCGTTACAGGGGACACCGGGGAGCTGTTTTTT
clone size: -; J gene: TRBJ2-2; D gene: -; V gene: TRBV18; CDR3 protein: CASSPPSGGSGELFF; CDR3 DNA: TGTGCCAGCTCACCACCGTCGGGGGGCTCCGGGGAGCTGTTTTTT
clone size: -; J gene: TRBJ2-1; D gene: TRBD1; V gene: TRBV2; CDR3 protein: CAVGRGPQGEQFF; CDR3 DNA: TGTGCCGTCGGAAGGGGGCCCCAAGGTGAGCAGTTCTTC
clone size: -; J gene: TRBJ1-2; D gene: -; V gene: TRBV5-4; CDR3 protein: CASSLGGARNYGYTF; CDR3 DNA: TGTGCCAGCAGCTTGGGAGGGGCGCGTAACTATGGCTACACCTTC
clone size: -; J gene: TRBJ1-5; D gene: -; V gene: TRBV30; CDR3 protein: CAWSVPSNLGPQHF; CDR3 DNA: TGTGCCTGGAGTGTACCATCTAATTTAGGGCCCCAGCATTTT
clone size: -; J gene: TRBJ2-2; D gene: -; V gene: TRBV5-1; CDR3 protein: CASRAYRTTGELFF; CDR3 DNA: TGCGCCAGCAGAGCGTATCGCACCACCGGGGAGCTGTTTTTT
clone size: -; J gene: TRBJ2-7; D gene: TRBD1; V gene: TRBV5-6; CDR3 protein: CASSLDRDRYEQYF; CDR3 DNA: TGTGCCAGCAGCTTGGACCGGGACAGATACGAGCAGTACTTC
clone size: few; J gene: TRBJ2-1; D gene: -; V gene: TRBV28; CDR3 protein: CASSPWVGRSYNEQFF; CDR3 DNA: TGTGCCAGCAGCCCATGGGTGGGGAGGTCCTACAATGAGCAGTTCTTC
clone size: once; J gene: TRBJ2-7; D gene: TRBD1; V gene: TRBV9; CDR3 protein: CASSVGDRDRAHEQYF; CDR3 DNA: TGTGCCAGCAGCGTAGGGGACCGGGACAGGGCGCACGAGCAGTACTTC
clone size: few; J gene: TRBJ1-2; D gene: -; V gene: TRBV19; CDR3 protein: CASQVSRNYGYTF; CDR3 DNA: TGTGCCAGTCAAGTCAGCAGGAACTATGGCTACACCTTC
clone size: -; J gene: TRBJ1-6; D gene: -; V gene: TRBV30; CDR3 protein: CAWSVPGPLHF; CDR3 DNA: TGTGCCTGGAGTGTACCAGGTCCCCTCCACTTT
clone size: -; J gene: TRBJ1-1; D gene: -; V gene: TRBV29-1; CDR3 protein: CSGRDPRYTEAFF; CDR3 DNA: TGCAGCGGCCGGGACCCGCGGTACACTGAAGCTTTCTTT
clone size: once; J gene: TRBJ1-2; D gene: -; V gene: TRBV5-1; CDR3 protein: CASSLLDSNYGYTF; CDR3 DNA: TGCGCCAGCAGCTTGCTGGACAGTAACTATGGCTACACCTTC
clone size: -; J gene: TRBJ1-4; D gene: -; V gene: TRBV6-1; CDR3 protein: CASSDRGKLFF; CDR3 DNA: TGTGCCAGCAGTGACCGGGGAAAACTGTTTTTT
clone size: few; J gene: TRBJ2-6; D gene: -; V gene: TRBV5-8; CDR3 protein: CASSHKPYSGANVLTF; CDR3 DNA: TGTGCCAGCAGCCATAAACCGTACTCTGGGGCCAACGTCCTGACTTTC
clone size: many; J gene: TRBJ2-3; D gene: -; V gene: TRBV6-1; CDR3 protein: CASSEGKGTRGNF; CDR3 DNA: TGTGCCAGCAGTGAAGGCAAAGGGACGAGAGGGAATTTT
clone size: -; J gene: TRBJ2-7; D gene: -; V gene: TRBV7-2; CDR3 protein: CASSRALVGVQYF; CDR3 DNA: TGTGCCAGCAGCAGGGCCCTAGTAGGTGTGCAGTACTTC
clone size: few; J gene: TRBJ1-5; D gene: -; V gene: TRBV19; CDR3 protein: CASSIGGNQPQHF; CDR3 DNA: TGTGCCAGTAGTATAGGCGGCAATCAGCCCCAGCATTTT
clone size: -; J gene: TRBJ2-7; D gene: TRBD1; V gene: TRBV2; CDR3 protein: CASRPGQGNLAQYF; CDR3 DNA: TGTGCCAGCCGTCCGGGACAGGGTAATTTAGCGCAGTACTTC
clone size: -; J gene: TRBJ1-4; D gene: -; V gene: TRBV19; CDR3 protein: CASSISWRSRTNEKLFF; CDR3 DNA: TGTGCCAGTAGTATTTCTTGGAGATCGCGGACTAATGAAAAACTGTTTTTT
clone size: -; J gene: TRBJ2-5; D gene: TRBD1; V gene: TRBV30; CDR3 protein: CAWNTGVGSETQYF; CDR3 DNA: TGTGCCTGGAACACAGGGGTAGGGTCCGAGACCCAGTACTTC